The clone carrying this T cell receptor beta chain showed up just a few times. V was clipped by 1 base and J by 10 bases; unmatched bases: 6. CDR3 size: 14 residues. Per the germline V gene, CDR1 is LGHNA and CDR2 is YSLEER. PCR involved 60 Vbeta and 13 Jbeta primers. Original handling: Later reanalysis found around 74 million unique TCR beta chains, about 10 million of them shared. Measured with immunoSEQ multiplex PCR; TCRdb has only the in-frame clones, and not every one. V, J and clone size are taken as reported in that table, and D and trimming were inferred from the DNA itself. Of around 180,000 clones detected, 65% to 85% appear once; the ten largest clones hold 2.4%. The source of the sample is a study of cytomegalovirus exposure and HLA in healthy donors. Looking at the study overall: Among the roughly 400 donors who were genotyped, 70% to 90% fell in the genetic ancestry cluster that is associated with self-reported Caucasian donors.

This chain uses TRBV4-3 with TRBJ1-1; 10 nucleotides line up with TRBD1. The TCR comes from a male donor in good health and CMV-seronegative. The sequenced sample was PBMCs. The CDR3 loop reads CASSQGRGTGVAFF. CDR3 DNA sequence: TGCGCCAGCAGCCAAGGCCGGGGGACAGGGGTAGCTTTCTTT.